Ten or more counts support the clone carrying this T cell receptor beta chain. This record belongs to a study of T cells in Graves' hyperthyroidism and ophthalmopathy. V lost 0 bases to trimming and J lost 4 bases; unmatched junction nucleotides: 9. The V gene's germline CDR1 is LNHNV and CDR2 YYDKDF (reference sequence). There are 17 residues in the CDR3. Researchers took RNA transcripts and amplified the TCR beta CDR3 regions from them. TCR CDR3 underwent first-round RT-PCR with the HTBI primer set. MiXCR, run by TCRdb on the multiplex PCR reads, gives a single entry per CDR3 protein. The table records around 380,000 distinct CDR3 sequences, 13% of them present only once.

The sample consisted of blood. V usage is TRBV15 and J usage is TRBJ1-2; 9 nucleotides match TRBD1. The receptor was isolated from a man under 40 with Graves' hyperthyroidism that later progressed to Graves' ophthalmopathy. The CDR3 loop is CATSRDRGTGPPYGYTF. CDR3 DNA sequence: TGTGCCACCAGCAGAGATCGGGGGACAGGGCCTCCCTATGGCTACACCTTC.